These 6 T cell receptor beta chains were sequenced from one sample in a study of Ad26.COV2.S vaccination and SARS-CoV-2 variants. The treatment: 15 to 20 received Ad26.COV2.S at low or high dose, single or two shots; about 5 received placebo; per-sample allocation not given. Sampling took place 63 days after the first vaccine or placebo injection. TCRdb's copy holds only in-frame clones and misses some; the assay was immunoSEQ multiplex PCR. The data contain around 300,000 clones, around 89% of them singletons. Source: peripheral blood, taken in a trial of Ad26.COV2.S vaccine versus placebo. These TCRs come from a person between 18 and 60 years old who received the Ad26.COV2.S COVID-19 vaccine or a placebo.

The sample holds a few counts of this clone. The chain carries TRBV15 and TRBJ2-5; 7 bases are a match to TRBD1. The germline V gene encodes CDR1 LNHNV and CDR2 YYDKDF (reference sequence). V lost 5 bases to trimming and J lost 4 bases; unmatched junction nucleotides: 10. This CDR3 is 15 amino acids long. CDR3 in amino acids: CATSPTTGQGETQYF. The CDR3 DNA is TGTGCCACCAGCCCAACGACAGGGCAAGGAGAGACCCAGTACTTC.

This clone is a singleton in its sample. The chain uses TRBV7-3 and TRBJ2-1; possibly TRBD1 for D (5 bases). The CDR3 runs to 12 residues. From germline, CDR1 is SGHTA and CDR2 FQGTGA. Trimming stripped 2 bases from V and 8 bases from J, with 7 bases between. The CDR3 spells CASSLQGDEQFF. The CDR3 nucleotides read TGTGCCAGCAGCTTACAAGGGGATGAGCAGTTCTTC.

This rearrangement joins TRBV5-4 to TRBJ1-1, with a possible D match to TRBD1 (6 bases). Germline CDR1 and CDR2: SGHNT and YYREEE (reference sequence). Trimming pared 5 bases from V and 3 bases from J, leaving 8 bases between. The CDR3 runs to 12 residues. In DNA form, the CDR3 reads TGTGCCAGCAGACGACAGGACACTGAAGCTTTCTTT. Its protein is CASRRQDTEAFF. The variable domain in full, completed from reference TRBV5-4 and TRBJ1-1, reads ETGVTQSPTHLIKTRGQQVTLRCSSQSGHNTVSWYQQALGQGPQFIFQYYREEENGRGNFPPRFSGLQFPNYSSELNVNALELDDSALYLCASRRQDTEAFFGQGTRLTVV.

The genes are TRBV25-1 and TRBJ1-2, with a tentative D call TRBD1 (5 bases). The germline V and J ends were trimmed by 5 bases and 4 bases, with 8 bases remaining between them. CDR1 is MGHDK, CDR2 SYGVNS, per germline. CDR3 length: 12 amino acids. The DNA of the CDR3 is TGTGCCAGCAGTCCAGGGTTCTATGGCTACACCTTC. Encoded protein: CASSPGFYGYTF.

V usage is TRBV11-3 and J usage is TRBJ2-5; no firm D call. Germline CDR1 is SGHNT and CDR2 is YENEEA. The CDR3 contains 13 residues. The V end was cut by 3 bases, the J end by 0 bases, with 5 bases between. CDR3 in amino acids: CASSLGNQETQYF. The CDR3 DNA is TGTGCCAGCAGCTTGGGAAACCAAGAGACCCAGTACTTC.

The gene calls are TRBV9 and TRBJ2-2; possible D gene TRBD1, 6 bases. CDR3 size: 14 residues. Germline V gene data show CDR1 as SGDLS and CDR2 as YYNGEE. V was cut by 0 bases and J by 6 bases, with 9 bases left in between. The CDR3 loop reads CASSVVQGSGELFF. The DNA for the CDR3 is TGTGCCAGCAGCGTAGTTCAGGGGTCCGGGGAGCTGTTTTTT. Full variable domain (rest looked up from reference TRBV9 and TRBJ2-2): DSGVTQTPKHLITATGQRVTLRCSPRSGDLSVYWYQQSLDQGLQFLIQYYNGEERAKGNILERFSAQQFPDLHSELNLSSLELGDSALYFCASSVVQGSGELFFGEGSRLTVL.